This T cell receptor (beta chain) appears in the sequencing data of a study of blood T cell repertoires in COVID-19. TCRdb keeps only in-frame clones here, not all; method: immunoSEQ multiplex PCR. The sample has approximately 200,000 clones, roughly nine tenths seen once; the top ten hold 2% to 2.5%. The CDR3 extends over 17 amino acids. V lost 1 base to trimming and J lost 4 bases; unmatched junction nucleotides: 6. CDR1 and CDR2 (germline): LGHNA, YSLEER. The chain has TRBV4-3 and TRBJ2-1; 11 nucleotides align to TRBD2. Sequenced: peripheral blood. The receptor comes from a woman in her fifties or sixties with acute or convalescent COVID-19. Written as DNA, the CDR3 is TGCGCCAGCAGCCAAGTCGGGGCTAGCGGGGGGTACAATGAGCAGTTCTTC. Translation: CASSQVGASGGYNEQFF.